This T cell receptor beta chain was sequenced for a study of blood T cell repertoires in COVID-19. Trimming took off 3 bases at V and 0 bases at J, with 23 bases between the two ends. Germline V lookup: CDR1 MNHEY, CDR2 SMNVEV (reference sequence). The CDR3 runs to 19 residues. Sequencing was performed with immunoSEQ multiplex PCR; in TCRdb, only in-frame clones are kept and a portion is missing. The sample lists approximately 210,000 clones; roughly 80% were seen once. Sequencing was performed on peripheral blood. V gene TRBV27 combines with J gene TRBJ1-1; D might be TRBD1 (6 bases). This TCR derives from a man between 60 and 70 years old with COVID-19, enrolled during active disease. The CDR3 region is CASSLTRGGLTRLNTEAFF. For the CDR3, the DNA is TGTGCCAGCAGTTTGACCCGGGGGGGCCTGACAAGACTGAACACTGAAGCTTTCTTT.